This TCR beta chain was retrieved from a study of Graves' ophthalmopathy and Graves' hyperthyroidism. V was trimmed by 0 bases and J by 5 bases, leaving 13 bases between them. This CDR3 comprises 14 residues. Germline CDR1 and CDR2: DFQATT and SNEGSKA (reference sequence). Amplification from RNA transcripts yielded the TCR beta CDR3 regions. The first-round RT-PCR employed HTBI primers together with the Qiagen OneStep RT-PCR kit. A multiplex PCR was then performed as the second round. TCRdb ran MiXCR on the multiplex PCR reads and lists one entry per CDR3 protein. The sample includes approximately 380,000 distinct CDR3 sequences, 21% of them seen just once. This clonotype was counted at least ten times.

The rearrangement joins TRBV20-1 to TRBJ2-5; no clear D gene. The sequence derives from a woman aged 18-30 years with stable Graves' hyperthyroidism. The sample comprised peripheral blood. The CDR3 region has the DNA TGCAGTGCTAGAGATAGTAGCCCTTGGGAGACCCAGTACTTC. Encoded protein: CSARDSSPWETQYF.